This section outlines one T cell receptor (beta chain) sequence together with its context. The antigen is unknown. This entry comes from a study of spatial heterogeneity in lung cancer. Across the whole study: There were some 70 donors, all of them untreated patients with early-stage non-small cell lung cancer. When follow-up PBMC samples existed, they were sequenced (at a median of around 2 years after resection). Alpha-chain sequences were consistently detected in smaller numbers than beta-chain sequences.

V was shortened by 3 bases and J by 0 bases, with 5 bases between the two germline ends. CDR3 length: 13 residues. The germline gives CDR1 LGHNA, CDR2 YSLEER. Each CDR3 protein gets one entry after TCRdb re-called the 5' RACE reads with MiXCR. This sample has around 120,000 distinct CDR3 sequences; 12% occur once, and the top ten carry roughly 15%. Study findings and constraints: Ubiquitous expanded tumor TCRs were seen in blood more at resection than at follow-up.

Time point given: blood at routine non-recurrence follow-up after resection. Without sorting, whole RNA was sequenced from tumor, nontumor lung or frozen PBMC. The sample here was PBMCs, taken at follow-up. The sequence was obtained from a male donor with early-stage non-small cell lung cancer. The chain carries TRBV4-3 and TRBJ1-2; D remains unclear. The chain's CDR3 is CASSHKANYGYTF. The CDR3 nucleotides read TGCGCCAGCAGCCATAAGGCTAACTATGGCTACACCTTC.